This T cell receptor beta chain appears in the sequencing data of a study of T cells in Graves' hyperthyroidism and ophthalmopathy (dated by TCRdb to about 2019). As for the study more broadly: Peripheral blood samples were taken at initial diagnosis, before any treatment was given. TCR V-J signatures able to tell the groups apart were searched for in a discovery cohort of 95 or so patients, of whom over 40 had Graves' ophthalmopathy and 57 had stable Graves' hyperthyroidism. Whether ophthalmopathy could be predicted prospectively was tested in an independent validation cohort made up of some 20 hyperthyroidism patients plus 17 patients who later progressed to ophthalmopathy. The roughly 91 discovery patients were randomly divided into training and test sets at a 7:3 ratio. The study also compared thyroid tissue and blood T-cell repertoires from several Graves' hyperthyroidism patients. Once sampling was done, hyperthyroidism patients were given methimazole at a starting dose of 30 mg daily, whereas ophthalmopathy patients were given high-dose intravenous methylprednisolone. The paper describes TCR Vbeta CDR3 sequencing of some 130 peripheral blood samples, made up of 43 ophthalmopathy patients, 70 to 75 hyperthyroidism patients and roughly 17 progressor patients.

About this clonotype itself: What antigen it recognizes has not been identified. The input lacks base qualities; no much larger clone sits a single base away.

Results the study describes overall, beyond this receptor: In validation, progression to ophthalmopathy was predicted by the model with roughly 71% sensitivity and roughly 76% specificity, a median of about 6.8 months before onset. Most expanded thyroid clonotypes (frequency above 0.001) were also detected in blood, suggesting blood repertoires may reflect thyroid immune responses. Sample size was not statistically predetermined, and blinding of investigators to group allocation was not performed. A model built on a 13 V-J signature distinguished ophthalmopathy from stable hyperthyroidism, reaching about 88% sensitivity and about 81% specificity in cross-validation and 80%/75% in testing.

Amplification of TCR beta CDR3 regions was carried out from RNA transcripts. For the first round of RT-PCR on the TCR CDR3, the HTBI primer set was used together with the Qiagen OneStep RT-PCR kit. Libraries were constructed in a second round of multiplex PCR, after which size selection and purification were performed. The libraries were sequenced on an Illumina HiSeq2000 using paired-end 100 bp reads. Per the original workflow: Raw data were processed with SOAPnuke, discarding reads with adapters, uncalled bases, mean Phred below 15, or no exact constant-primer or identifier match. COPE v1.2.5 was used to merge high-quality paired reads, and clonotypes were defined as unique nucleotide sequences. MiTCR v1.1 was used to align clonotypes to the IMGT TRBV, TRBD and TRBJ reference segments. Only V-J combinations with frequency above 0.0001, covering about 99% of repertoires, were analysed. The TCS score was defined as F50 (clonal expansion) divided by E x V (chaos), with BLOSUM62-based TCRdist calculated between CDR3 peptides within each V-J. Welch's t-statistics and random forest reduced some 510 V-J features to roughly 13, which were used in a naive Bayes classifier (R e1071). The public reads were reanalyzed by TCRdb: fastp trimming at Q25, MiXCR alignment, in-frame beta chains only. Each CDR3 protein gets just one entry, which takes the most common genes and DNA from the rows behind it. TCRdb, not the authors, supplied the V and J calls. For this sample the table gives approximately 610,000 distinct CDR3 sequences, of which around 15% were detected only once. The ten largest clones add up to more than 15% of the sample.

Graves' hyperthyroidism was defined as stable when no progression to ophthalmopathy occurred over 18 months of follow-up. Hyperthyroidism patients were newly diagnosed, with disease duration under 2 months, and aged 18 to 65 years. Patients with uncontrolled infections, other autoimmune diseases, pregnancy or lactation were excluded. Diagnoses were established on the basis of clinical symptoms, serum thyroxine and TRAb, thyroid ultrasound, and orbital computed tomography. PBMCs were separated from roughly 9.6 ml of fresh peripheral blood using Ficoll-Paque density gradient centrifugation. Total RNA was extracted with Trizol reagent, and quality was checked on an Agilent 2100 Bioanalyzer. The trim is 8 bases for V and 1 base for J, with a gap of 15 bases between the germline ends. Including cysteine and phenylalanine, the CDR3 has 14 amino acids. Only the CDR3 portion is preserved as DNA: 42 bases, with reading frame beginning at the first base. CDR1 SNHLY and CDR2 FYNNEI were looked up in the germline V gene.

The receptor was isolated from a woman younger than 35 with Graves' hyperthyroidism. Rearrangement joined TRBV2 to TRBJ2-7; tentative D gene TRBD2, with 5 bases matching. Sequenced sample: blood. The DNA reads TGTGCCAGCCGGGAACTCGCTCAATCCTACGAGCAGTACTTC. This yields the protein CASRELAQSYEQYF.